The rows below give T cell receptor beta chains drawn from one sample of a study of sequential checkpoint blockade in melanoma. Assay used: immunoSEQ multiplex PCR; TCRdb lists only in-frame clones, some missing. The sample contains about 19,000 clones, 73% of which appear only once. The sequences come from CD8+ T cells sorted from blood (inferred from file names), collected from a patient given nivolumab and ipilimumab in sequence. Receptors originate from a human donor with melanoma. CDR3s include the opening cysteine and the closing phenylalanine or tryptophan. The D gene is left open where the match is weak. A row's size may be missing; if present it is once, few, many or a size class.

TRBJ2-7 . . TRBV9 CASSASLLTGHTYEQYF TGTGCCAGCAGCGCATCGCTTTTGACAGGTCATACCTACGAGCAGTACTTC
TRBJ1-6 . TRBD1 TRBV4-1 CASSRLTGGKDPPLHF TGCGCCAGCAGCCGCCTGACAGGGGGCAAGGATCCACCCCTCCACTTT
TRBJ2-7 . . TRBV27 CASSLRASLSDEQYF TGTGCCAGCAGTCTCAGGGCCAGCTTAAGCGACGAGCAGTACTTC
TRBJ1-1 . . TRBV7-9 CASSLGAPEAFF TGTGCCAGCAGCTTGGGGGCCCCTGAAGCTTTCTTT
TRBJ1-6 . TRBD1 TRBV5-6 CASSWDRGGSPLHF TGTGCCAGCAGCTGGGACAGGGGTGGTTCACCCCTCCACTTT
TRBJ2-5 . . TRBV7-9 CASSLATVDYQETQYF TGTGCCAGCAGCTTAGCGACGGTAGACTACCAAGAGACCCAGTACTTC
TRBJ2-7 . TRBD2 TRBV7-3 CASSSLLAGPYEQYF TGTGCCAGCAGTTCCCTACTAGCGGGGCCCTACGAGCAGTACTTC
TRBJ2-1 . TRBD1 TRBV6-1 CASSRQGSYNEQFF TGTGCCAGCAGCCGACAGGGGTCCTACAATGAGCAGTTCTTC
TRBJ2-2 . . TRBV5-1 CASSLGKDRAITGELFF TGCGCCAGCAGCTTGGGCAAGGACAGAGCTATCACCGGGGAGCTGTTTTTT
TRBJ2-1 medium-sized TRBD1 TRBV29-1 CSVGQGDYNEQFF TGCAGCGTCGGACAGGGAGACTACAATGAGCAGTTCTTC
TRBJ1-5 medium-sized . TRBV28 CASSLEDRSNQPQHF TGTGCCAGCAGTTTAGAGGACAGAAGCAATCAGCCCCAGCATTTT
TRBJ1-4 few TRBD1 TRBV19 CASGVGQVLF TGTGCCAGTGGCGTGGGACAGGTGCTTTTT
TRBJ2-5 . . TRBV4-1 CASSVQGGETQYF TGCGCCAGCAGCGTACAGGGAGGGGAGACCCAGTACTTC